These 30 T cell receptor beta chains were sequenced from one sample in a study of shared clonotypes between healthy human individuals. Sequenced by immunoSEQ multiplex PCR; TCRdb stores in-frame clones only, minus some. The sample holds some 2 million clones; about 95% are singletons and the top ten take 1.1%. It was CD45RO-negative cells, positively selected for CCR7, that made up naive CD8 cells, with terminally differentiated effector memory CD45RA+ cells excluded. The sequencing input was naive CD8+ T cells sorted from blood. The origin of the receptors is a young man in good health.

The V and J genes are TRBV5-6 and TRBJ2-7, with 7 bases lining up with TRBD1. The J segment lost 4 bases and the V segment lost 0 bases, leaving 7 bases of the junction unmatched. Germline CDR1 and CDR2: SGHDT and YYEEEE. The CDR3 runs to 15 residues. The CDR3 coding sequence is TGTGCCAGCAGCTTGGACGGACAGGAGATATACGAGCAGTACTTC. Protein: CASSLDGQEIYEQYF.

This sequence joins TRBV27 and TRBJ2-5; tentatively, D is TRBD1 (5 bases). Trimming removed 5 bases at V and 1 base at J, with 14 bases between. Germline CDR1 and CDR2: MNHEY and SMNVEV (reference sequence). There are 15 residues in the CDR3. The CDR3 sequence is CASSTGILLQETQYF. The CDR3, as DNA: TGTGCCAGCAGTACAGGCATCCTACTCCAAGAGACCCAGTACTTC.

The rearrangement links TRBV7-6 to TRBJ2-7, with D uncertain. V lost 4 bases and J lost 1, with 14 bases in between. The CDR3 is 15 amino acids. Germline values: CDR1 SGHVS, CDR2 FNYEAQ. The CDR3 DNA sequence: TGTGCCAGCAGCTATTACAATGGGGAATCCTACGAGCAGTACTTC. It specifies CASSYYNGESYEQYF.

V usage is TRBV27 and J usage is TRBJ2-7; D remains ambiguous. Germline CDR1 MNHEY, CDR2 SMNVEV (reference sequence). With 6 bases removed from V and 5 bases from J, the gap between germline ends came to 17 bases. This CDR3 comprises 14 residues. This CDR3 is CASSPGPSANEQYF. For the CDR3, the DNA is TGTGCCAGCAGCCCCGGGCCTTCAGCGAACGAGCAGTACTTC.

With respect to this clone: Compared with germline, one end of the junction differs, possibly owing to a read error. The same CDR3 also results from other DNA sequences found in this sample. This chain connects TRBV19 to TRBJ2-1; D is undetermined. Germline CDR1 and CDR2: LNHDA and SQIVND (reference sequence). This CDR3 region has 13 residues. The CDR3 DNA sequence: TGTGCCAGTAGTATGAACTCCCACAATGAGCAGTTCTTC. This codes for CASSMNSHNEQFF.

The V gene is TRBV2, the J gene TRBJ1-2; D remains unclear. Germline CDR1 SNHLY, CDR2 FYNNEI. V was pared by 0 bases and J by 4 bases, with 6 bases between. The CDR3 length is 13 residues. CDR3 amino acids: CASSEASVYGYTF. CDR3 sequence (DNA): TGTGCCAGCAGTGAAGCCAGTGTCTATGGCTACACCTTC. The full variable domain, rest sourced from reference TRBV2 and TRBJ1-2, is EPEVTQTPSHQVTQMGQEVILRCVPISNHLYFYWYRQILGQKVEFLVSFYNNEISEKSEIFDDQFSVERPDGSNFTLKIRSTKLEDSAMYFCASSEASVYGYTFGSGTRLTVV.

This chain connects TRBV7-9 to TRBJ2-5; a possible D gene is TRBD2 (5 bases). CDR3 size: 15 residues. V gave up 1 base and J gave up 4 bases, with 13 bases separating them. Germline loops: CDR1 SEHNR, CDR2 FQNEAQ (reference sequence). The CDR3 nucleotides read TGTGCCAGCAGCTTAGTTCAGGAGGTAGGAGAGACCCAGTACTTC. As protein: CASSLVQEVGETQYF.

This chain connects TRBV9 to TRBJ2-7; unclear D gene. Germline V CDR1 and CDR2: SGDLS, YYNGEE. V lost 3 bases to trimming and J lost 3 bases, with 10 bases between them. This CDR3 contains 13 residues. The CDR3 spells CASSEGGVYEQYF. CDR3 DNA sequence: TGTGCCAGCAGCGAGGGTGGGGTCTACGAGCAGTACTTC.

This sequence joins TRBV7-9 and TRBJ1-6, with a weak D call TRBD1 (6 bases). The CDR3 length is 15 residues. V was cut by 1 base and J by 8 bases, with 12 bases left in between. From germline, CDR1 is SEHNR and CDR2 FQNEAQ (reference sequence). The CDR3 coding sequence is TGTGCCAGCAGCTTAGTTACAGGGTATGATTCACCCCTCCACTTT. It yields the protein CASSLVTGYDSPLHF. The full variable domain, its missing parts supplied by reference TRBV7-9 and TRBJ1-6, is DTGVSQNPRHKITKRGQNVTFRCDPISEHNRLYWYRQTLGQGPEFLTYFQNEAQLEKSRLLSDRFSAERPKGSFSTLEIQRTEQGDSAMYLCASSLVTGYDSPLHFGNGTRLTVT.

The CDR3 here is CASSPAGGGADTQYF. The CDR3 region has the DNA TGTGCCAGCAGCCCAGCGGGGGGCGGGGCAGATACGCAGTATTTT. The chain carries TRBV7-9 and TRBJ2-3, with 9 bases lining up with TRBD2. The length of the CDR3 is 15 residues. V shed 5 bases and J 4 bases; nucleotides not matched to a gene: 7. The germline V gene has CDR1 SEHNR and CDR2 FQNEAQ (reference sequence).

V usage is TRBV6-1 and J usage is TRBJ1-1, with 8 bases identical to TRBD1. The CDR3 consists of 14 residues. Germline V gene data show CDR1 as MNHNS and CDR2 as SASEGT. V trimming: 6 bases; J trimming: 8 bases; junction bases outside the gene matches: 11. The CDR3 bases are TGTGCCAGCAGCGACACAGGGGGGGGAGGAGAAGCTTTCTTT. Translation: CASSDTGGGGEAFF.

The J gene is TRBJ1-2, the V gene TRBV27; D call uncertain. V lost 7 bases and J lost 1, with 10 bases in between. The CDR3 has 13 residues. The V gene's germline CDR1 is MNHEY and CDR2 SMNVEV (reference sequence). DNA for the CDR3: TGTGCCAGCAACATACACAGTAACTATGGCTACACCTTC. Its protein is CASNIHSNYGYTF.

The CDR3 DNA is TGCGCCAGCAGCCAAGGGGGGGACGCATACAATGAGCAGTTCTTC. Its translation: CASSQGGDAYNEQFF. This chain uses TRBV4-3 with TRBJ2-1; D is perhaps TRBD2 (6 bases). The CDR3 is made up of 15 amino acids. V gave up 1 base and J gave up 4 bases, with 11 bases separating them. CDR1 is LGHNA and CDR2 is YSLEER in the germline V gene.

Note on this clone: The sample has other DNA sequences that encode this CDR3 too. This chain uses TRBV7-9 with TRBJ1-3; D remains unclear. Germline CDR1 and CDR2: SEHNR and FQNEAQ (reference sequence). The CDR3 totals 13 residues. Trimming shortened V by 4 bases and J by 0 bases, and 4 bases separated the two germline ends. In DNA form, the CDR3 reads TGTGCCAGCAGCTCGAGCTCTGGAAACACCATATATTTT. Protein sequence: CASSSSSGNTIYF.

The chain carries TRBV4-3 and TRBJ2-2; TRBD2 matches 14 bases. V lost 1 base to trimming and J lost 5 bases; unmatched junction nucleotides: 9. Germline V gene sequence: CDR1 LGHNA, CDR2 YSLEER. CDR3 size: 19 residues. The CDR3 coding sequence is TGCGCCAGCAGCCAAGCCTCGGGACTAGCGGGAGTTAAGACCGGGGAGCTGTTTTTT. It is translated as CASSQASGLAGVKTGELFF.

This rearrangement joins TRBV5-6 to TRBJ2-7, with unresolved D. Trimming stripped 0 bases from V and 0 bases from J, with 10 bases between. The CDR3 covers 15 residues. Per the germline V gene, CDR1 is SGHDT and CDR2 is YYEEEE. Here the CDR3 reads CASSLGSSPSYEQYF. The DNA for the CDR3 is TGTGCCAGCAGCTTGGGATCCTCCCCCTCCTACGAGCAGTACTTC.

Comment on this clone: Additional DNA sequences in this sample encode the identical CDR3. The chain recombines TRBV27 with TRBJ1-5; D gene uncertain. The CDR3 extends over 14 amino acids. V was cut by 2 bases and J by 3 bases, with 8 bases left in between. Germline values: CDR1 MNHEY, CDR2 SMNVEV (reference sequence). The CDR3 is CASSLRANNQPQHF. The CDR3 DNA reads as TGTGCCAGCAGTTTACGGGCCAACAATCAGCCCCAGCATTTT.

Here the CDR3 DNA reads TGTGCCAGCAGCAAAGGTCAACCCCTCGGAAACACCATATATTTT. It codes for CASSKGQPLGNTIYF. This rearrangement joins TRBV21-1 to TRBJ1-3. TRBV21-1 is a pseudogene. The CDR3 consists of 15 residues.

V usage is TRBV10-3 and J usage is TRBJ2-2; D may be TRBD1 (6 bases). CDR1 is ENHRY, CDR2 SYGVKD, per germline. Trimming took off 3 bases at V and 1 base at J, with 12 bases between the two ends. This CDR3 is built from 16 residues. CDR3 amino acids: CAISDSDRQNTGELFF. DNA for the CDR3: TGTGCCATCAGTGACTCAGACAGGCAGAACACCGGGGAGCTGTTTTTT.

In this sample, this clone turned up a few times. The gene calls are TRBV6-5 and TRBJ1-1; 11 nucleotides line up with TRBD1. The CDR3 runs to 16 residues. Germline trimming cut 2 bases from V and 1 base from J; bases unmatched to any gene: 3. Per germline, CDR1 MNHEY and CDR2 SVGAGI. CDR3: CASSYLGQGANTEAFF. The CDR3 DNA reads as TGTGCCAGCAGTTACCTAGGACAGGGGGCGAACACTGAAGCTTTCTTT.

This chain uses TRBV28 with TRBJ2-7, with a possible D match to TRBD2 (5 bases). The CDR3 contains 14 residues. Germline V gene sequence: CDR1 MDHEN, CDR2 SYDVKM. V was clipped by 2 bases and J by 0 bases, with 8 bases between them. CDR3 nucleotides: TGTGCCAGCAGTTTAGAGGGTCCCTCCTACGAGCAGTACTTC. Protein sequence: CASSLEGPSYEQYF. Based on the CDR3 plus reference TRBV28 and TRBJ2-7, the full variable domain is DVKVTQSSRYLVKRTGEKVFLECVQDMDHENMFWYRQDPGLGLRLIYFSYDVKMKEKGDIPEGYSVSREKKERFSLILESASTNQTSMYLCASSLEGPSYEQYFGPGTRLTVT.

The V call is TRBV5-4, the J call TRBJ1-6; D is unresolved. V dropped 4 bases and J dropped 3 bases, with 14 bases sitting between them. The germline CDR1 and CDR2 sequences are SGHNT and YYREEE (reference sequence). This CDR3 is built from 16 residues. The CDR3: CASSIQTGSYNSPLHF. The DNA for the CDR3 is TGTGCCAGCAGCATCCAAACCGGGAGCTATAATTCACCCCTCCACTTT.

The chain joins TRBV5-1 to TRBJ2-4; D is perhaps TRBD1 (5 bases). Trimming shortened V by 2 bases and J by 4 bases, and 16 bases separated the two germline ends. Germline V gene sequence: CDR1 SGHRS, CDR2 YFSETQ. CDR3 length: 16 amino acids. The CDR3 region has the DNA TGCGCCAGCAGCTTAGGGGTAGGCCCGAATAAAAACATTCAGTACTTC. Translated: CASSLGVGPNKNIQYF. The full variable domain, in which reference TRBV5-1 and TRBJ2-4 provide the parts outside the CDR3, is KAGVTQTPRYLIKTRGQQVTLSCSPISGHRSVSWYQQTPGQGLQFLFEYFSETQRNKGNFPGRFSGRQFSNSRSEMNVSTLELGDSALYLCASSLGVGPNKNIQYFGAGTRLSVL.

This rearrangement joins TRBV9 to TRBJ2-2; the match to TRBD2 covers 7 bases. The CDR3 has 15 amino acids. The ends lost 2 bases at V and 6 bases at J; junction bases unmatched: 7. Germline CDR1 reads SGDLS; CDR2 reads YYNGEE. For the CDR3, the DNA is TGTGCCAGCAGCGTCGCCACGGGGGGAGCCGGGGAGCTGTTTTTT. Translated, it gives CASSVATGGAGELFF.

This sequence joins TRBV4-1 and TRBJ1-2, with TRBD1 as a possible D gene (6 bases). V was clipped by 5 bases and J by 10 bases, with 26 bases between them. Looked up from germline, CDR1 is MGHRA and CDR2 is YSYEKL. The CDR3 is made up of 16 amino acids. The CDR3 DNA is TGCGCCAGCAGCTCCCGGTCAGGCGGGACAATGAATCTCTACACCTTC. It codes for CASSSRSGGTMNLYTF.

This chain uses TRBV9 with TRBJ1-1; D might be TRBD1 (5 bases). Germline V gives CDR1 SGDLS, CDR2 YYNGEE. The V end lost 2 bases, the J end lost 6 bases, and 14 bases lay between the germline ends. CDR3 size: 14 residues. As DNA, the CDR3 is TGTGCCAGCAGCGTTGCCGGGGCGGGGGCTGAAGCTTTCTTT. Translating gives CASSVAGAGAEAFF.

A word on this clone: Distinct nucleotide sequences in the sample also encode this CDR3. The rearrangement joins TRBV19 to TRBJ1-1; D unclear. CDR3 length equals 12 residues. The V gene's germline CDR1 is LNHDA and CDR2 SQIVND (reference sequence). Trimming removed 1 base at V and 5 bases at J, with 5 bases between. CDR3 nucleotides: TGTGCCAGTAGTATAGCAGGTACTGAAGCTTTCTTT. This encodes CASSIAGTEAFF.

The CDR3 region is CASSPRRVQGTATNEKLFF. In DNA form, the CDR3 reads TGCGCCAGCAGCCCCCGTCGCGTACAGGGCACAGCAACTAATGAAAAACTGTTTTTT. V and J are TRBV4-1 and TRBJ1-4, with D possibly TRBD1 on 6 matching bases. Germline CDR1 and CDR2: MGHRA and YSYEKL. Trimming removed 4 bases from V and 0 bases from J, with 21 bases in between. The CDR3 runs 19 residues.

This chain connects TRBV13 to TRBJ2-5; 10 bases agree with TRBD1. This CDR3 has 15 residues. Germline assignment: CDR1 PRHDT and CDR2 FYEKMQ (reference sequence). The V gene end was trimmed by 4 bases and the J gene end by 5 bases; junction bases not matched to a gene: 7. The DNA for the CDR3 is TGTGCCAGCAGCTCTGGGCCGGGACAGGGGGAGACCCAGTACTTC. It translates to CASSSGPGQGETQYF.

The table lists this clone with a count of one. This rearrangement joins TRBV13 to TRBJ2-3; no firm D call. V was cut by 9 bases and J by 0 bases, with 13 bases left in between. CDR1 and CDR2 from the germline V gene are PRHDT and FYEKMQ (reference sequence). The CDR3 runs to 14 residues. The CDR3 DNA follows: TGTGCCAGTAGGGCTGGCCCTAGCACAGATACGCAGTATTTT. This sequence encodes CASRAGPSTDTQYF.